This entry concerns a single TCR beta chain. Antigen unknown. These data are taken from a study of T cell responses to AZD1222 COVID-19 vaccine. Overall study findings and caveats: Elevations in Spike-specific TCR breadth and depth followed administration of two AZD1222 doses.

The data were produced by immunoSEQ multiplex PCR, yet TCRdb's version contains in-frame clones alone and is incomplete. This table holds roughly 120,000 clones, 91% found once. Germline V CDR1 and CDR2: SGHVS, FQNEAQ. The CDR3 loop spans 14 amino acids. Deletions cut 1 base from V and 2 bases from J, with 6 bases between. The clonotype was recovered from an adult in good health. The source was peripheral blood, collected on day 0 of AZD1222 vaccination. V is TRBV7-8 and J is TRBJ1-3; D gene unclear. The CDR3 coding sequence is TGTGCCAGCAGCTTAGTGACAACTGGAAACACCATATATTTT. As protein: CASSLVTTGNTIYF.